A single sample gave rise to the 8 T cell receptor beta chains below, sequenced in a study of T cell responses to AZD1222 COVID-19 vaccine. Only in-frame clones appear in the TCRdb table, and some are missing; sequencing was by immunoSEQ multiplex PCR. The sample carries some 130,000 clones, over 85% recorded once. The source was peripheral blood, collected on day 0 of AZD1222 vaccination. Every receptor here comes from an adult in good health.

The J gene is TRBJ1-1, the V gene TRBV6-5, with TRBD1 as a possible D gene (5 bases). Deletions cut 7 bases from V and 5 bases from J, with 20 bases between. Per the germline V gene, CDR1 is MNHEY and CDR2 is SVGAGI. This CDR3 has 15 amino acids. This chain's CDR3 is CASKTGTGGGTEAFF. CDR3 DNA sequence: TGTGCCAGCAAAACCGGGACTGGGGGGGGTACTGAAGCTTTCTTT.

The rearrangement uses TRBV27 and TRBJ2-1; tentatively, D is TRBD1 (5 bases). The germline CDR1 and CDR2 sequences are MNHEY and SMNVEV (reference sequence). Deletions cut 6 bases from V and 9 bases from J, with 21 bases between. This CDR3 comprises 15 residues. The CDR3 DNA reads TGTGCCAGCAGGGCCCAGGGTAACGCACGCGGTGAGCAGTTCTTC. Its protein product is CASRAQGNARGEQFF.

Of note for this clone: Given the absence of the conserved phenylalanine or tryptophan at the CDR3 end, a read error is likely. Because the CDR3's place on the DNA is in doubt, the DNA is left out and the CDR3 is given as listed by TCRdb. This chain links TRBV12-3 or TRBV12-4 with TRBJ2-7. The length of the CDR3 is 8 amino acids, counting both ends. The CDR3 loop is CASSRPAD.

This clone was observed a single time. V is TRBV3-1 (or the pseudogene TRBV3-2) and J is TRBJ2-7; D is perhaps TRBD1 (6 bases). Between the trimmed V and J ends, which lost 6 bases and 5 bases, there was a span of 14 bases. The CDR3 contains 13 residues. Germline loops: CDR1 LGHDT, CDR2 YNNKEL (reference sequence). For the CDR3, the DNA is TGTGCCAGCAGTCTTAAAGGGGGTAACGAGCAGTACTTC. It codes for CASSLKGGNEQYF.

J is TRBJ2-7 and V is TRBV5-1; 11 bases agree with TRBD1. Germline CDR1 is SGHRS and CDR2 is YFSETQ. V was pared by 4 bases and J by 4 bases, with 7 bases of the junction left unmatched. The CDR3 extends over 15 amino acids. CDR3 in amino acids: CASSRGQGDPYEQYF. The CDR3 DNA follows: TGCGCCAGCAGCCGGGGACAGGGGGACCCTTACGAGCAGTACTTC.

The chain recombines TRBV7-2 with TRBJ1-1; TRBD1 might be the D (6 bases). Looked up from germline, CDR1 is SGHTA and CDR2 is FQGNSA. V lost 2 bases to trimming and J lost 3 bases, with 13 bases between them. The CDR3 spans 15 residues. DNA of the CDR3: TGTGCCAGCAGCTTACTAGCGGGGGGCTACACTGAAGCTTTCTTT. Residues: CASSLLAGGYTEAFF.

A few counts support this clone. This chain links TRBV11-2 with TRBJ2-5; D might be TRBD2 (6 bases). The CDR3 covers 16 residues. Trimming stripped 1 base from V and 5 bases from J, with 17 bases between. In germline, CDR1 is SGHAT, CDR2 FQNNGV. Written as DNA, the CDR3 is TGTGCCAGCAGCTTAGTGGGAGTCGGGGGTTTGGAGACCCAGTACTTC. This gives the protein CASSLVGVGGLETQYF.

CDR3 protein: CASSFGETQYF. In DNA form, the CDR3 reads TGCGCCAGCAGCTTCGGAGAGACCCAGTACTTC. The genes are TRBV5-1 and TRBJ2-5; D is uncertain. The CDR3 is 11 residues long. The V and J ends lost 2 bases and 4 bases respectively, with 3 bases between them. Germline assignment: CDR1 SGHRS and CDR2 YFSETQ.